This T cell receptor (beta chain) was recovered during a study of identical twins. The study's findings and limits: Alpha sequences out of frame and shared by twins had excess low generation probability. In beta out-of-frame sequences, the excess sharing between twins was weaker.

The CDR3 is 11 amino acids. Germline assignment: CDR1 MNHEY and CDR2 SVGEGT. MiXCR, run by TCRdb on the 5' RACE reads, gives a single entry per CDR3 protein. This sample has 420,000 or so distinct CDR3 sequences, with about 18% found just once. This clonotype was counted between two and nine times. Its antigen is unidentified. The junction departs from the called germline gene at one end, perhaps through a read error. The chain recombines TRBV6-2 or TRBV6-3 with TRBJ2-1; D perhaps matches TRBD2 (5 bases). Sample: naive T cells sorted from blood. The sequence was collected from a man over 45 in good health. This chain's CDR3 is CASTSGGLPNF. The CDR3 bases are TGTGCCAGCACCAGCGGAGGACTCCCCAACTTC.